These T cell receptor beta chains were read from a single sample in a study of shared T cell receptors in the human thymus. Libraries were prepared by immunoSEQ multiplex PCR; TCRdb keeps only in-frame clonotypes and omits some of them. The data contain some 700,000 clones, over 75% of them singletons. A further study also used this sample, focusing on human thymus T cells.

The sample comprised thymocytes. The source is a boy in the first two years of life with a congenital heart defect. CDR3s leave out the opening cysteine and the closing phenylalanine or tryptophan. Each record gives: clone size, V gene, J gene, CDR3 protein. Some rows have no size entry. The others give once, few or many, or a class for an expanded clone.

clone size: few
V gene: TRBV4-3
J gene: TRBJ2-2
CDR3 protein: ASSQGRSGELF

clone size: once
V gene: TRBV29-1
J gene: TRBJ1-3
CDR3 protein: SVRVGQAAGNTIY

clone size: -
V gene: TRBV10-3
J gene: TRBJ2-2
CDR3 protein: AISVTDANTGELF

clone size: -
V gene: TRBV7-9
J gene: TRBJ2-3
CDR3 protein: ASSPNPASGSTDTQY

clone size: -
V gene: TRBV7-9
J gene: TRBJ2-1
CDR3 protein: ASSFVLAPYNEQF

clone size: once
V gene: TRBV4-2
J gene: TRBJ2-7
CDR3 protein: ASSLTGEGNEQY

clone size: -
V gene: TRBV12-5
J gene: TRBJ1-5
CDR3 protein: ASGTLGGSNQPQH

clone size: -
V gene: TRBV9
J gene: TRBJ1-1
CDR3 protein: ASNLGGANEAF

clone size: -
V gene: TRBV9
J gene: TRBJ2-1
CDR3 protein: ASSVARAGKANEQF

clone size: -
V gene: TRBV14
J gene: TRBJ2-5
CDR3 protein: ASSQEIPPGERQTQY

clone size: once
V gene: TRBV6-5
J gene: TRBJ2-1
CDR3 protein: ASKPGQGYNEQF

clone size: -
V gene: TRBV19
J gene: TRBJ1-5
CDR3 protein: ASSRTGKRRPQH

clone size: -
V gene: TRBV5-5
J gene: TRBJ2-7
CDR3 protein: ASSLGHGYEQY

clone size: once
V gene: TRBV29-1
J gene: TRBJ2-7
CDR3 protein: SVDPGQDTYEQY

clone size: -
V gene: TRBV10-3
J gene: TRBJ2-7
CDR3 protein: AISEKESEQY

clone size: few
V gene: TRBV4-3
J gene: TRBJ2-4
CDR3 protein: ASSQQLGQGPNLAKNIQY

clone size: -
V gene: TRBV27
J gene: TRBJ2-1
CDR3 protein: ASRWFIEYNEQF

clone size: -
V gene: TRBV9
J gene: TRBJ1-2
CDR3 protein: ASSAFGRTGVNYGYT

clone size: -
V gene: TRBV6-6
J gene: TRBJ1-5
CDR3 protein: ASSRAPESRNQPQH

clone size: -
V gene: TRBV10-3
J gene: TRBJ1-2
CDR3 protein: AISDHSYGYT

clone size: -
V gene: TRBV27
J gene: TRBJ1-2
CDR3 protein: ASSLGQCNYGYT

clone size: once
V gene: TRBV19
J gene: TRBJ1-5
CDR3 protein: ASSSVGANQPQH

clone size: -
V gene: TRBV7-9
J gene: TRBJ2-1
CDR3 protein: ASSLPQGPYNEQF

clone size: -
V gene: TRBV30
J gene: TRBJ2-7
CDR3 protein: AFFLFTGGKGLAGRDEQY

clone size: -
V gene: TRBV11-2
J gene: TRBJ2-7
CDR3 protein: ASSLYGNIGYEQY

clone size: once
V gene: TRBV15
J gene: TRBJ2-1
CDR3 protein: ATSRVSSRESYNEQF

clone size: -
V gene: TRBV4-1
J gene: TRBJ2-3
CDR3 protein: ASSQDRGQCADTQY

clone size: once
V gene: TRBV7-3
J gene: TRBJ2-7
CDR3 protein: ASSFEAGVRDKQY

clone size: -
V gene: TRBV10-3
J gene: TRBJ2-3
CDR3 protein: AISPLAGGLGTDTQY